A single sample is the source of the 20 T cell receptor beta chains below, sequenced in a study of blood T cell repertoires in COVID-19. Only in-frame clones appear in the TCRdb table, and some are missing; sequencing was by immunoSEQ multiplex PCR. The table has roughly 85,000 clones, around four fifths seen once. The source material was peripheral blood. These receptor sequences come from a human donor in a cohort sampled during active COVID-19.

In this sample, this clone turned up once. The chain carries TRBV7-9 and TRBJ2-7; 12 bases map to TRBD1. Per germline, CDR1 SEHNR and CDR2 FQNEAQ (reference sequence). After removal of 5 bases from V and 5 bases from J, the junction contained 4 bases not matched to a gene. The CDR3 consists of 14 residues. CDR3 coding DNA: TGTGCCAGCAGCCAGGGACAGGGGGCAGACGAGCAGTACTTC. Translating gives CASSQGQGADEQYF.

The CDR3 DNA sequence: TGTGCCAGCAGCCAAGATCTCCTATACGAGCAGTACTTC. Its protein product is CASSQDLLYEQYF. V usage is TRBV3-1 (or the pseudogene TRBV3-2) and J usage is TRBJ2-7, with D unresolved. This CDR3 spans 13 amino acids. V was clipped by 0 bases and J by 4 bases, with 7 bases between them. The germline CDR1 and CDR2 sequences are LGHDT and YNNKEL (reference sequence).

The chain uses TRBV4-1 and TRBJ1-2, with a weak D call TRBD1 (6 bases). Germline V CDR1 and CDR2: MGHRA, YSYEKL. Trimming removed 0 bases at V and 3 bases at J, with 14 bases between. This CDR3 spans 16 amino acids. The CDR3 protein is CASSQDLGRGYYGYTF. In DNA form, the CDR3 reads TGCGCCAGCAGCCAAGATTTGGGCAGGGGCTACTATGGCTACACCTTC.

V is TRBV15 and J is TRBJ1-6, with a tentative D call TRBD1 (5 bases). Trimming shortened V by 0 bases and J by 9 bases, and 12 bases separated the two germline ends. Germline-derived CDR1 and CDR2 are LNHNV and YYDKDF (reference sequence). The CDR3 sequence is 15 residues long. CDR3 sequence: CATSRDSPGRSPLHF. The CDR3, as DNA: TGTGCCACCAGCAGAGATTCTCCAGGGCGTTCACCCCTCCACTTT.

The chain joins TRBV4-1 to TRBJ2-7; 9 bases are shared with TRBD1. Looked up from germline, CDR1 is MGHRA and CDR2 is YSYEKL. The V and J ends lost 4 bases and 5 bases, in that order; junction bases with no gene match: 6. The CDR3 consists of 14 residues. Written as DNA, the CDR3 is TGCGCCAGCAGCCGCCCGGACAGGGGAAACGAGCAGTACTTC. Encoded protein: CASSRPDRGNEQYF.

The chain uses TRBV4-3 and TRBJ1-2; D is undetermined. Trimming removed 0 bases from V and 5 bases from J, with 7 bases in between. The CDR3 covers 13 residues. Germline V gene data show CDR1 as LGHNA and CDR2 as YSLEER. CDR3 DNA sequence: TGCGCCAGCAGCCAAGATCGCGGGTATGGCTACACCTTC. Protein sequence: CASSQDRGYGYTF.

This chain joins TRBV4-3 and TRBJ2-2; 8 bases map to TRBD1. The CDR3 length is 15 residues. V gave up 4 bases and J gave up 3 bases; unmatched junction bases: 4. Per the germline V gene, CDR1 is LGHNA and CDR2 is YSLEER. The CDR3 nucleotides are TGCGCCAGCAGCCGGACAGGGATGTACACCGGGGAGCTGTTTTTT. As protein: CASSRTGMYTGELFF.

This clone has a single count. V and J are TRBV6-1 and TRBJ1-6; D remains ambiguous. Germline V gene lookup returns CDR1 MNHNS and CDR2 SASEGT. The CDR3 is made up of 13 amino acids. V was cut by 2 bases and J by 6 bases, with 5 bases left in between. This CDR3 is CASSEHGNSPLHF. The CDR3 nucleotides read TGTGCCAGCAGTGAACACGGTAATTCACCCCTCCACTTT.

The chain employs TRBV7-9 and TRBJ1-6; weak D call: TRBD1 (6 bases). Germline lookup yields CDR1 SEHNR and CDR2 FQNEAQ (reference sequence). Trimming shortened V by 5 bases and J by 4 bases, and 15 bases separated the two germline ends. The CDR3 totals 16 residues. In DNA form, the CDR3 reads TGTGCCAGCAGCCATCCCACAGGGCCTTATAATTCACCCCTCCACTTT. Protein product: CASSHPTGPYNSPLHF. Together with reference TRBV7-9 and TRBJ1-6, the CDR3 gives the full variable domain: DTGVSQNPRHKITKRGQNVTFRCDPISEHNRLYWYRQTLGQGPEFLTYFQNEAQLEKSRLLSDRFSAERPKGSFSTLEIQRTEQGDSAMYLCASSHPTGPYNSPLHFGNGTRLTVT.

CDR3 nucleotide sequence: TGCGCCAGCAGCTTGACGGGGACAGCTGGCGGGGAGCTGTTTTTT. Translated: CASSLTGTAGGELFF. The V gene is TRBV5-1, the J gene TRBJ2-2; 7 bases match TRBD1. The germline CDR1 and CDR2 sequences are SGHRS and YFSETQ. The V segment lost 1 base and the J segment 7 bases; nucleotides outside the gene matches: 7. The CDR3 spans 15 residues.

The rearrangement joins TRBV9 to TRBJ2-7, with 7 positions matching TRBD1. The germline V gene encodes CDR1 SGDLS and CDR2 YYNGEE. The J segment lost 4 bases and the V segment lost 3 bases, leaving 10 bases of the junction unmatched. The CDR3 is 15 residues long. The CDR3 loop is CASSEDPTGVYEQYF. CDR3 nucleotides: TGTGCCAGCAGCGAGGATCCCACAGGGGTGTACGAGCAGTACTTC.

This clone came up a few times. The gene calls are TRBV7-7 and TRBJ2-2; 7 bases fit TRBD2. Germline-derived CDR1 and CDR2 are SSHAT and FNYEAQ (reference sequence). V dropped 4 bases and J dropped 7; count of bases not matched to a gene: 3. The CDR3 has 13 residues. Here the CDR3 reads CASSSQRGGELFF. The CDR3 nucleotides are TGTGCCAGCAGCTCTCAGCGGGGCGGGGAGCTGTTTTTT.

This clone was seen a few times. The chain joins TRBV5-6 to TRBJ1-2; D remains ambiguous. V lost 4 bases and J 4 bases, leaving 11 bases between the germline ends. The CDR3 covers 13 residues. Germline-derived CDR1 and CDR2 are SGHDT and YYEEEE. The CDR3 protein is CASSELLSYGYTF. CDR3 coding DNA: TGTGCCAGCAGCGAGCTCCTAAGCTATGGCTACACCTTC.

As DNA, the CDR3 is TGTGCCAGCAGCATGGGACTAGCGGGGGGGCGGTTCCACGAGCAGTACTTC. Residues: CASSMGLAGGRFHEQYF. This chain connects TRBV11-2 to TRBJ2-7, with 16 nucleotides matching TRBD2. The CDR3 extends over 17 amino acids. With V trimmed by 5 bases and J by 5 bases, 9 bases remained unmatched. Per the germline V gene, CDR1 is SGHAT and CDR2 is FQNNGV.

A remark on this clone: An end of the junction differs from the germline gene, which may be a read error. Distinct nucleotide sequences in the sample also encode this CDR3. This chain connects TRBV5-1 to TRBJ1-2, with TRBD1 matching 10 bases. The CDR3 totals 14 residues. Germline-derived CDR1 and CDR2 are SGHRS and YFSETQ. The CDR3 here is CASSGGQGLDGYTF. For the CDR3, the DNA is TGCGCCAGCAGCGGGGGACAGGGGTTAGATGGCTATACCTTC.

V gene TRBV27 combines with J gene TRBJ2-7; 12 positions agree with TRBD2. CDR1 and CDR2 (germline): MNHEY, SMNVEV (reference sequence). Trimming cost V 0 bases and J 7 bases; bases outside gene matches: 4. This CDR3 is built from 15 residues. CDR3 sequence (DNA): TGTGCCAGCAGTTTATCGACTAGCGGGGGTTTTGAGCAGTACTTC. Protein sequence: CASSLSTSGGFEQYF.

DNA of the CDR3: TGCGCCAGCAGCCGAACTAGCGGGGGAGTCTACGAGCAGTACTTC. Translated, it gives CASSRTSGGVYEQYF. V and J are TRBV4-3 and TRBJ2-7; 11 bases are shared with TRBD2. Germline CDR1 reads LGHNA; CDR2 reads YSLEER. The CDR3 sequence is 15 residues long. The V and J ends lost 4 bases and 3 bases, in that order; junction bases with no gene match: 5.

The CDR3 sequence is CASKFTRRSAYEQYF. CDR3 sequence (DNA): TGTGCCAGCAAATTTACCCGCAGGTCAGCCTACGAGCAGTACTTC. The chain recombines TRBV28 with TRBJ2-7; no definite D call. The V end lost 7 bases, the J end lost 2 bases, and 18 bases lay between the germline ends. CDR3 length: 15 residues. Per the germline V gene, CDR1 is MDHEN and CDR2 is SYDVKM.

The chain joins TRBV9 to TRBJ1-1, with TRBD1 identical over 9 bases. CDR1 and CDR2 (germline): SGDLS, YYNGEE. V shed 3 bases and J 6 bases; nucleotides not matched to a gene: 3. The CDR3 spans 13 residues. CDR3 in DNA: TGTGCCAGCAGCGAACACAGGGGGCCTGAAGCTTTCTTT. Its translation: CASSEHRGPEAFF.

The rearrangement joins TRBV29-1 to TRBJ2-7; TRBD1 matches at 9 bases. This CDR3 comprises 14 residues. V trimming: 3 bases; J trimming: 0 bases; junction bases outside the gene matches: 3. In germline, CDR1 is SQVTM, CDR2 ANQGSEA. CDR3 nucleotides: TGCAGCGTTGAGTCGGGACAGGGCTCCTACGAGCAGTACTTC. This codes for CSVESGQGSYEQYF.